These 28 T cell receptor beta chains originate from one sample sequenced in a study of T-cell reconstitution after alpha-beta-depleted transplantation in children. Unique molecular identifiers were used to barcode this TCRbeta library. Each CDR3 protein gets one entry after TCRdb re-called the PCR reads with MiXCR. The table shows a few hundred thousand distinct CDR3 sequences, with 10% occurring only once. This material consisted of PBMCs, taken before TCRalphabeta/CD19-depleted stem cell transplant. The receptors here all came from a boy younger than two with acute myeloid leukemia, due to receive a stem cell transplant.

Regarding this clonotype: A read error may be the cause here, since a much bigger clone is one base away. The chain carries TRBV29-1 and TRBJ2-7; no clear D. V gave up 5 bases and J gave up 2 bases, with 16 bases separating them. Germline CDR1 and CDR2: SQVTM and ANQGSEA. CDR3 length: 14 residues. The CDR3 coding sequence is TGCAGCGTTTCCGAGAGCGCGCCACCCTACGAGCAGTACTTC. Its protein is CSVSESAPPYEQYF.

Ten or more counts support this clonotype. CDR3 nucleotides: TGTGCCAGCAGCCACCCCGGGACAGGGAACCTGTACTCTGGAAACACCATATATTTT. It specifies CASSHPGTGNLYSGNTIYF. This sequence joins TRBV4-2 and TRBJ1-3, with TRBD1 matching over 9 bases. The junction had 12 bases not matched to a gene; V was cut back by 3 bases and J by 0 bases. This CDR3 comprises 19 residues. From germline, CDR1 is LGHNA and CDR2 YNFKEQ.

This clonotype appeared many times. The chain employs TRBV20-1 and TRBJ1-5; D might be TRBD1 (6 bases). This CDR3 contains 13 residues. The V end lost 6 bases, the J end lost 0 bases, and 9 bases lay between the germline ends. The germline gives CDR1 DFQATT, CDR2 SNEGSKA (reference sequence). CDR3 DNA: TGCAGTGCGAGGACAGTTAGCAATCAGCCCCAGCATTTT. Amino acids: CSARTVSNQPQHF.

As regards this clonotype: One base away lies a much larger clone, so this may be a sequencing read error. The CDR3 sequence is CASSSPTTKGGTIYF. Written as DNA, the CDR3 is TGTGCCAGCAGCTCCCCGACGACTAAGGGCGGCACCATATATTTT. This chain joins TRBV7-9 and TRBJ1-3; no reliable D call. This CDR3 is built from 15 residues. Trimming removed 4 bases from V and 9 bases from J, with 19 bases in between. CDR1 is SEHNR, CDR2 FQNEAQ, per germline (reference sequence).

This chain uses TRBV4-2 with TRBJ1-5, with 10 nucleotides matching TRBD1. Germline CDR1 is LGHNA and CDR2 is YNFKEQ. The length of the CDR3 is 16 residues. The V gene end was trimmed by 4 bases and the J gene end by 5 bases; junction bases not matched to a gene: 8. CDR3 protein: CASSPLTTGGHQPQHF. The CDR3 nucleotides are TGTGCCAGCAGCCCCCTCACGACAGGGGGCCATCAGCCCCAGCATTTT.

This clonotype was observed at least ten times. The chain links TRBV7-3 to TRBJ2-1, with D tentatively TRBD2 (6 bases). In germline, CDR1 is SGHTA, CDR2 FQGTGA. The CDR3 is made up of 14 amino acids. The V end lost 6 bases, the J end lost 2 bases, and 11 bases lay between the germline ends. In nucleotides, the CDR3 is TGTGCCAGCAGTTCCCCGGGGGCCTACAATGAGCAGTTCTTC. This codes for CASSSPGAYNEQFF.

In its sample, this clonotype was seen many times. This sequence joins TRBV5-1 and TRBJ2-3, with a weak D call TRBD1 (6 bases). The CDR3 runs 14 residues. Germline V gives CDR1 SGHRS, CDR2 YFSETQ. V lost 0 bases and J 9 bases, leaving 14 bases between the germline ends. The CDR3 protein is CASSLGPNQGTQYF. The CDR3 DNA follows: TGCGCCAGCAGCTTGGGGCCGAACCAGGGGACGCAGTATTTT.

This chain links TRBV20-1 with TRBJ2-7, with D possibly being TRBD2 (6 bases). Trimming left V 0 bases short and J 2 bases short, with 29 bases between. The CDR3 spans 20 residues. Germline CDR1 DFQATT, CDR2 SNEGSKA (reference sequence). CDR3 residues: CSAREPPYGGSILRPYEQYF. The CDR3 nucleotides read TGCAGTGCTAGAGAACCTCCCTACGGGGGATCAATACTCCGTCCCTACGAGCAGTACTTC.

This sequence joins TRBV19 and TRBJ2-7; D is possibly TRBD1 (6 bases). Trimming removed 2 bases at V and 3 bases at J, with 11 bases between. Germline CDR1 reads LNHDA; CDR2 reads SQIVND (reference sequence). The CDR3 covers 14 residues. The CDR3 sequence is CASSIQVRGYEQYF. The CDR3 coding sequence is TGTGCCAGTAGTATACAGGTCAGGGGCTACGAGCAGTACTTC.

This clonotype occurred many times. The chain recombines TRBV3-1 with TRBJ1-1; no definite D call. This CDR3 contains 16 residues. V gave up 0 bases and J gave up 1 base, with 12 bases separating them. Germline V lookup: CDR1 LGHDT, CDR2 YNNKEL (reference sequence). This CDR3 reads CASSQDVNRANTEAFF. The CDR3 DNA sequence: TGTGCCAGCAGCCAAGATGTGAATCGGGCGAACACTGAAGCTTTCTTT.

This clonotype was counted at least ten times. The chain combines TRBV9 with TRBJ2-1; D is uncertain. The CDR3 extends over 12 amino acids. Between the trimmed V and J ends, which lost 0 bases and 8 bases, there was a span of 6 bases. The germline gives CDR1 SGDLS, CDR2 YYNGEE. The DNA for the CDR3 is TGTGCCAGCAGCGTAGGAGACGATGAGCAGTTCTTC. This sequence encodes CASSVGDDEQFF. The whole variable domain, remainder taken from reference TRBV9 and TRBJ2-1, is DSGVTQTPKHLITATGQRVTLRCSPRSGDLSVYWYQQSLDQGLQFLIQYYNGEERAKGNILERFSAQQFPDLHSELNLSSLELGDSALYFCASSVGDDEQFFGPGTRLTVL.

The chain has TRBV7-2 and TRBJ2-3; 9 bases match TRBD2. J gave up 2 bases and V 5 bases, and 5 bases lay outside the gene matches. The CDR3 runs to 15 residues. Germline V gives CDR1 SGHTA, CDR2 FQGNSA. In DNA, the CDR3 is TGTGCCAGCAGCCCAAGACTAGCGGTCACAGATACGCAGTATTTT. Translated, it gives CASSPRLAVTDTQYF.

This clonotype was detected ten times or more. J is TRBJ2-2 and V is TRBV12-3 or TRBV12-4; no clear D. This CDR3 has 11 amino acids. V lost 6 bases and J lost 8, with 7 bases in between. CDR3 in amino acids: CASRTSGELFF. The CDR3 DNA sequence: TGTGCCAGCAGAACCTCAGGGGAGCTGTTTTTT.

Comment on this clonotype: This sequence may be a read error, since a much larger clone differs from it by one base. V is TRBV6-1 and J is TRBJ1-2; weak D call: TRBD1 (5 bases). With 7 bases removed from V and 6 bases from J, the gap between germline ends came to 18 bases. From germline, CDR1 is MNHNS and CDR2 SASEGT. CDR3 length: 14 residues. The CDR3 loop reads CASTLTVAGHGYTF. CDR3 in DNA: TGTGCCAGCACCTTGACAGTTGCGGGGCATGGCTACACCTTC.

This clonotype was recorded at least ten times. The rearrangement uses TRBV11-1 and TRBJ2-1; D remains ambiguous. V lost 3 bases to trimming and J lost 5 bases, with 8 bases between them. Germline loops: CDR1 SGHAT, CDR2 FQDESV (reference sequence). CDR3 length: 13 amino acids. The CDR3 nucleotides are TGTGCCAGCAGCTTTCTACCCAACAATGAGCAGTTCTTC. This translates into CASSFLPNNEQFF.

This sequence joins TRBV7-2 and TRBJ2-1, with D possibly being TRBD1 (7 bases). The germline gives CDR1 SGHTA, CDR2 FQGNSA. V lost 1 base to trimming and J lost 12 bases, with 13 bases between them. This CDR3 comprises 13 residues. As DNA, the CDR3 is TGTGCCAGCAGCTTAGGGTCAGGGGGGCGGCAGTTCTTC. As protein: CASSLGSGGRQFF.

This clonotype came up many times. The chain recombines TRBV7-2 with TRBJ2-5; 8 nucleotides match TRBD2. CDR1 is SGHTA, CDR2 FQGNSA, per germline. This CDR3 has 13 residues. V was clipped by 5 bases and J by 4 bases; unmatched bases: 3. The chain's CDR3 is CASSRTSRETQYF. In nucleotides, the CDR3 is TGTGCCAGCAGCCGGACTAGCAGAGAGACCCAGTACTTC.

The J gene is TRBJ1-3, the V gene TRBV7-2; TRBD1 is a possible D gene (6 bases). Germline assignment: CDR1 SGHTA and CDR2 FQGNSA. The length of the CDR3 is 15 residues. V dropped 5 bases and J dropped 2 bases, with 13 bases sitting between them. CDR3 loop: CASSPPGAPGNTIYF. In nucleotides, the CDR3 is TGTGCCAGCAGCCCGCCAGGGGCCCCTGGAAACACCATATATTTT.

This clonotype was seen repeatedly, ten times or more. J is TRBJ2-7 and V is TRBV5-1; 10 nucleotides match TRBD1. V lost 1 base and J lost 1; bases outside the gene matches: 5. This CDR3 has 16 amino acids. The germline V gene has CDR1 SGHRS and CDR2 YFSETQ. The CDR3 spells CASSLTRQGASYEQYF. The CDR3 DNA sequence: TGCGCCAGCAGCTTGACCCGACAGGGGGCTTCCTACGAGCAGTACTTC. The entire variable domain, with the rest obtained from reference TRBV5-1 and TRBJ2-7, is as follows: KAGVTQTPRYLIKTRGQQVTLSCSPISGHRSVSWYQQTPGQGLQFLFEYFSETQRNKGNFPGRFSGRQFSNSRSEMNVSTLELGDSALYLCASSLTRQGASYEQYFGPGTRLTVT.

Ten or more counts support this clonotype. This sequence joins TRBV12-3 or TRBV12-4 and TRBJ2-7; D is ambiguous. V dropped 3 bases and J dropped 5 bases, with 11 bases sitting between them. The CDR3 totals 13 residues. The CDR3 spells CASSFGFGDEQYF. The CDR3 coding sequence is TGTGCCAGCAGTTTTGGTTTCGGTGACGAGCAGTACTTC.

Many counts were recorded for this clonotype. V and J are TRBV10-3 and TRBJ2-5; possibly TRBD2 for D (6 bases). Germline V gene data show CDR1 as ENHRY and CDR2 as SYGVKD. The CDR3 loop spans 11 amino acids. Trimming shortened V by 6 bases and J by 4 bases, and 6 bases separated the two germline ends. The CDR3 DNA reads as TGTGCCATCAGGGAGGGAGAGACCCAGTACTTC. Translation: CAIREGETQYF.

This clonotype has at least ten counts. The chain joins TRBV29-1 to TRBJ2-7; possible D gene TRBD1, 5 bases. V dropped 4 bases and J dropped 5 bases, with 18 bases sitting between them. This CDR3 is 14 amino acids long. CDR1 and CDR2 from the germline V gene are SQVTM and ANQGSEA. The CDR3 here is CSVGGRGSYHEQYF. In nucleotides, the CDR3 is TGCAGCGTTGGAGGTAGGGGTTCATACCACGAGCAGTACTTC.

V is TRBV3-1 and J is TRBJ2-1; D is perhaps TRBD2 (6 bases). The CDR3 is made up of 15 amino acids. From germline, CDR1 is LGHDT and CDR2 YNNKEL (reference sequence). Trimming took 10 bases from V and 10 from J, leaving 26 bases between them. CDR3 in amino acids: CATSQERGLPQEQFF. CDR3 DNA sequence: TGTGCCACCTCCCAAGAAAGGGGACTCCCCCAGGAGCAGTTCTTC.

This clonotype was seen more than once but under ten times. The rearrangement joins TRBV7-3 to TRBJ2-1; 10 bases line up with TRBD1. This CDR3 is 15 amino acids long. V dropped 6 bases and J dropped 4; count of bases not matched to a gene: 6. Germline CDR1 reads SGHTA; CDR2 reads FQGTGA. The CDR3 bases are TGTGCCAGCAGGGCAGGGACAGGGGCATACAATGAGCAGTTCTTC. The encoded protein is CASRAGTGAYNEQFF.

Ten or more counts support this clonotype. The chain employs TRBV27 and TRBJ2-1; weak D call: TRBD1 (6 bases). Germline V gene data show CDR1 as MNHEY and CDR2 as SMNVEV (reference sequence). The CDR3 runs to 16 residues. V was trimmed by 1 base and J by 0 bases, leaving 10 bases between them. The CDR3 protein is CASSLYRVNSYNEQFF. CDR3 sequence (DNA): TGTGCCAGCAGTTTATACAGGGTCAACTCCTACAATGAGCAGTTCTTC.

The table lists this clonotype with many counts. The chain couples TRBV28 to TRBJ1-5; D gene ambiguous. With 7 bases removed from V and 3 bases from J, the gap between germline ends came to 10 bases. The length of the CDR3 is 13 residues. Looked up from germline, CDR1 is MDHEN and CDR2 is SYDVKM. CDR3 DNA: TGTGCCAGCACCTTCGAACTCAATCAGCCCCAGCATTTT. Its protein is CASTFELNQPQHF.

This clonotype was counted ten times or more. The gene calls are TRBV29-1 and TRBJ1-2; tentatively, D is TRBD1 (5 bases). Germline CDR1 SQVTM, CDR2 ANQGSEA. The CDR3 is 15 amino acids. V was clipped by 6 bases and J by 4 bases, with 21 bases between them. CDR3 sequence (DNA): TGCAGCGTCCCCTCTCAGGGAGGAGGGCTCTATGGCTACACCTTC. Residues: CSVPSQGGGLYGYTF.

The chain links TRBV5-5 to TRBJ2-3, with D perhaps assigned TRBD1 or TRBD2 (7 bases each). Germline-derived CDR1 and CDR2 are SGHKS and YYEKEE (reference sequence). The V end lost 0 bases, the J end lost 1 base, and 15 bases lay between the germline ends. The CDR3 has 17 amino acids. CDR3 coding DNA: TGTGCCAGCAGCTTGGTAGGGGGCGGGGGCGGCACAGATACGCAGTATTTT. This codes for CASSLVGGGGGTDTQYF.